The rows below give T cell receptor beta chains drawn from one sample of a study of T-cell memory formation after mild COVID-19. One entry per CDR3 protein, called by TCRdb with MiXCR from the 5' RACE reads. The sample holds around 310,000 distinct CDR3 sequences, 20% to 25% seen once. The sample taken for sequencing was PBMCs or a T cell subset sorted from them (not recorded which). The receptors here all came from a man aged 18 to 30 who had mild COVID-19 (a few samples of this study predate the infection). Cell type and time point are not known. Both conserved end residues are part of each CDR3. The order of the fields is J gene, V gene, clone size, D gene, CDR3 length, CDR3 DNA, CDR3 protein. D genes are given only for firm matches. Clone size, where shown, is once, few, many, or a class for clones that have expanded.

J gene: TRBJ1-5
V gene: TRBV10-1
clone size: -
D gene: -
CDR3 length: 10
CDR3 DNA: TGCGCCAGCAGTCGGAGGGAGAAGCATTTT
CDR3 protein: CASSRREKHF

J gene: TRBJ2-1
V gene: TRBV6-6
clone size: -
D gene: -
CDR3 length: 12
CDR3 DNA: TGTGCCATTGGGACGGAGAACAATGAGCAGTTCTTC
CDR3 protein: CAIGTENNEQFF

J gene: TRBJ2-1
V gene: TRBV7-2
clone size: -
D gene: TRBD1
CDR3 length: 14
CDR3 DNA: TGTGCCAGCAGCTTAGGGGGACAGGGGATTTGGCAGTTCTTC
CDR3 protein: CASSLGGQGIWQFF

J gene: TRBJ1-1
V gene: TRBV6-5
clone size: -
D gene: -
CDR3 length: 16
CDR3 DNA: TGTGCCAGCAGCCCGCCGACAAATCGCATGAACACTGAAGCTTTCTTT
CDR3 protein: CASSPPTNRMNTEAFF

J gene: TRBJ1-5
V gene: TRBV12-3/TRBV12-4
clone size: few
D gene: TRBD1
CDR3 length: 16
CDR3 DNA: TGTGCCAGCAGTCTCAGACAGGGCTCGATCAATCAGCCCCAGCATTTT
CDR3 protein: CASSLRQGSINQPQHF

J gene: TRBJ2-2
V gene: TRBV12-3/TRBV12-4
clone size: few
D gene: -
CDR3 length: 14
CDR3 DNA: TGTGCCAGCAGTAACGGGGATAGCACCGGGGAGCTGTTTTTT
CDR3 protein: CASSNGDSTGELFF

J gene: TRBJ1-4
V gene: TRBV5-1
clone size: -
D gene: -
CDR3 length: 12
CDR3 DNA: TGCGCCAGCAGCTTGGAGAATGAAAAACTGTTTTTT
CDR3 protein: CASSLENEKLFF

J gene: TRBJ1-2
V gene: TRBV7-2
clone size: -
D gene: -
CDR3 length: 11
CDR3 DNA: TGTGCCAGCAGCCCCCCGTATGGCTACACCTTC
CDR3 protein: CASSPPYGYTF

J gene: TRBJ2-3
V gene: TRBV9
clone size: -
D gene: TRBD1
CDR3 length: 15
CDR3 DNA: TGTGCCAGCAGCCCATACAGGGGGCTGGGAGATACGCAGTATTTT
CDR3 protein: CASSPYRGLGDTQYF

J gene: TRBJ1-6
V gene: TRBV5-4
clone size: many
D gene: -
CDR3 length: 12
CDR3 DNA: TGTGCCAGCAGCTTTTCGGATTCACCCCTCCACTTT
CDR3 protein: CASSFSDSPLHF

J gene: TRBJ2-1
V gene: TRBV2
clone size: -
D gene: -
CDR3 length: 15
CDR3 DNA: TGTGCCAGTCTCTGGCGGGACAACCCATACAATGAGCAGTTCTTC
CDR3 protein: CASLWRDNPYNEQFF

J gene: TRBJ2-2
V gene: TRBV20-1
clone size: -
D gene: TRBD1
CDR3 length: 14
CDR3 DNA: TGCAGTGCCCGGGACAGTCATAACACCGGGGAGCTGTTTTTT
CDR3 protein: CSARDSHNTGELFF

J gene: TRBJ1-5
V gene: TRBV27
clone size: -
D gene: -
CDR3 length: 15
CDR3 DNA: TGTGCCAGCAGTTTGGAGGGGTATGGCAATCAGCCCCAGCATTTT
CDR3 protein: CASSLEGYGNQPQHF

J gene: TRBJ1-4
V gene: TRBV28
clone size: few
D gene: -
CDR3 length: 14
CDR3 DNA: TGTGCCAGCAGTGCGCGGGGGCGTTCTGAAAAACTGTTTTTT
CDR3 protein: CASSARGRSEKLFF

J gene: TRBJ2-1
V gene: TRBV6-5
clone size: -
D gene: -
CDR3 length: 17
CDR3 DNA: TGTGCCAGCAGCCGCCGACAGCAGGGTTCCTCCTACAATGAGCAGTTCTTC
CDR3 protein: CASSRRQQGSSYNEQFF

J gene: TRBJ2-6
V gene: TRBV11-2
clone size: few
D gene: TRBD1
CDR3 length: 15
CDR3 DNA: TGTGCCAGCAGCCCAGGGACAGGGTGGGCCAACGTCCTGACTTTC
CDR3 protein: CASSPGTGWANVLTF